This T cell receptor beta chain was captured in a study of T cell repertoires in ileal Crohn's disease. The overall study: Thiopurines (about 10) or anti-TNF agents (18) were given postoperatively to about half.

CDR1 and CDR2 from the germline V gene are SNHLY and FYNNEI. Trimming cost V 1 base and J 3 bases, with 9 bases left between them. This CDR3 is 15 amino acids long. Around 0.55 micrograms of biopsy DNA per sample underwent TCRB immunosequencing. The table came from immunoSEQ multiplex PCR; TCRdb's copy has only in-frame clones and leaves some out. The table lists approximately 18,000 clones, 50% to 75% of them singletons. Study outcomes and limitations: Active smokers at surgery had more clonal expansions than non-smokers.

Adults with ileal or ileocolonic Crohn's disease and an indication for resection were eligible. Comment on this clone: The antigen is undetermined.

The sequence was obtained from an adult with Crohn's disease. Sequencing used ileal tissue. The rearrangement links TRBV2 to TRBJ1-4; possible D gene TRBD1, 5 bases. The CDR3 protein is CASSEDQGANEKLFF. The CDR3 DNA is TGTGCCAGCAGTGAAGACCAGGGTGCTAATGAAAAACTGTTTTTT.